This T cell receptor (beta chain) was recovered during a study of CD8+ T cells in alopecia areata. Study information: Using the percentage of affected scalp area, treated patients' severity was scored.

The authors extracted RNA and reverse transcribed it into cDNA as the sequencing template. Some clones are missing from TCRdb's copy, which holds only in-frame ones; the method was immunoSEQ multiplex PCR. The sample has 85,000 to 95,000 clones; approximately 70% are singletons. Study outcomes and limitations: Mice showed clearer TCR sharing than patients did, a gap that was possibly HLA-related.

V lost 7 bases, J lost 5 bases, and 8 bases lay in between. Germline V gives CDR1 ENHRY, CDR2 SYGVKD. The CDR3 length is 11 residues. Noted treatment: oral pan-JAK inhibitor, 5-10 mg twice daily. As concerns this clone: Its specificity is not known.

The rearrangement joins TRBV10-3 to TRBJ1-2, with D possibly TRBD1 on 5 matching bases. The receptor was isolated from a human donor with alopecia areata. The specimen was CD8+ T cells sorted from blood, collected at week 44, from a patient treated with tofacitinib. The chain's CDR3 is CAIKDRYGYTF. In nucleotides, the CDR3 is TGTGCCATCAAAGACAGATATGGCTACACCTTC.